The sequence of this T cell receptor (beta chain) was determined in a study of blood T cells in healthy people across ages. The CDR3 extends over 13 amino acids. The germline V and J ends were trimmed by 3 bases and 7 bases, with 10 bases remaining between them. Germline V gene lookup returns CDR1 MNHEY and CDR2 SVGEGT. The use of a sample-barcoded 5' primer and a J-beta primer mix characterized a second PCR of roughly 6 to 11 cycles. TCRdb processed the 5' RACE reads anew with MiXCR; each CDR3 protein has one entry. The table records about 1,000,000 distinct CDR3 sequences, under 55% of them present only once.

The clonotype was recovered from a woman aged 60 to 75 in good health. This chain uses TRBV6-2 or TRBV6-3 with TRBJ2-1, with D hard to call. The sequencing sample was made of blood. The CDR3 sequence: CASSYSGPNEQFF. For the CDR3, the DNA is TGTGCCAGCAGTTATTCCGGGCCTAATGAGCAGTTCTTC.